This TCR beta chain stems from a study of human T cells and chemical hapten exposure. For the study at large: The upper back received 0.01% DPC by patch testing, with results read at 6 days. Broader study findings: DPC sensitization produced no change in TCRs with frequency above 1 in 1000.

The CDR3 totals 15 residues. With 3 bases removed from V and 0 bases from J, the gap between germline ends came to 9 bases. Germline V gene lookup returns CDR1 MNHEY and CDR2 SMNVEV (reference sequence). The library labeled individual cDNA molecules by adding unique molecular identifiers to them. TCRdb used MiXCR to reprocess the RACE reads, holding one entry per CDR3 protein. The sample lists roughly 74,000 distinct CDR3 sequences, around 30% occurring once. This clonotype was counted a few times. The antigen is not known. Specified time point: patch test 1, 2 weeks after DPC sensitization. The treatment: therapeutic diphenylcyclopropenone sensitization with weekly scalp DPC.

This sequence was found in a man aged 35 to 55 with alopecia areata. Some clones in this sample may be carry-over from other donors' samples. The material was whole blood, obtained in connection with sensitization to the hapten diphenylcyclopropenone (DPC). The J gene is TRBJ2-4, the V gene TRBV27; D tentatively fits TRBD1 or TRBD2 (5 bases each). The CDR3 sequence: CASSFDGTAKNIQYF. CDR3 DNA: TGTGCCAGCAGTTTCGACGGGACAGCCAAAAACATTCAGTACTTC.